These 4 T cell receptor beta chains were sequenced from one sample in a study of CD8+ T cells in alopecia areata. RNA was extracted and reverse transcribed into cDNA as the sequencing template. Assay used: immunoSEQ multiplex PCR; TCRdb lists only in-frame clones, some missing. The repertoire holds 200,000 or so clones, with around two fifths as singletons. The treatment is: oral pan-JAK inhibitor, 5-10 mg twice daily. This material consisted of CD4+ T cells sorted from blood, taken around week 36, from a patient treated with tofacitinib. Receptors originate from a human donor with alopecia areata.

This clone was detected a few times. The gene calls are TRBV4-2 and TRBJ2-1; D is undetermined. Germline V CDR1 and CDR2: LGHNA, YNFKEQ. The V and J ends lost 0 bases and 9 bases respectively, with 6 bases between them. The CDR3 covers 12 residues. In DNA form, the CDR3 reads TGTGCCAGCAGCCAAGACATCGCTGAGCAGTTCTTC. It codes for CASSQDIAEQFF.

The J gene is TRBJ1-2, the V gene TRBV2; D is perhaps TRBD1 (6 bases). The CDR3 has 12 amino acids. Deletions cut 6 bases from V and 4 bases from J, with 9 bases between. Germline V CDR1 and CDR2: SNHLY, FYNNEI. CDR3: CASSATGYGYTF. In nucleotides, the CDR3 is TGTGCCAGCAGCGCGACAGGCTATGGCTACACCTTC. The whole variable domain, filled in from reference TRBV2 and TRBJ1-2, reads EPEVTQTPSHQVTQMGQEVILRCVPISNHLYFYWYRQILGQKVEFLVSFYNNEISEKSEIFDDQFSVERPDGSNFTLKIRSTKLEDSAMYFCASSATGYGYTFGSGTRLTVV.

This clone was counted only a few times. The chain has TRBV6-6 and TRBJ2-1; possible D gene TRBD2, 6 bases. V was cut by 6 bases and J by 0 bases, with 12 bases left in between. The germline V gene encodes CDR1 MNHNY and CDR2 SVGAGI (reference sequence). The CDR3 is 15 residues long. CDR3 protein: CASRRLESSYNEQFF. CDR3 DNA sequence: TGTGCCAGCAGGCGACTAGAGAGCTCCTACAATGAGCAGTTCTTC.

This chain links TRBV5-4 with TRBJ2-5, with D perhaps matching TRBD1 (5 bases). V shed 0 bases and J shed 4 bases, with 10 bases lying between them. The CDR3 has 14 amino acids. The germline CDR1 and CDR2 sequences are SGHNT and YYREEE (reference sequence). CDR3 DNA sequence: TGTGCCAGCAGCTTGGAAGGGGCTGTAGAGACCCAGTACTTC. It codes for CASSLEGAVETQYF.